Shown below are 19 T cell receptor beta chains from a single sample sequenced in a study of blood T cell repertoires in COVID-19. Using immunoSEQ multiplex PCR, the repertoire was profiled, and TCRdb retains in-frame clones only, with some absent. The sample carries over 350,000 clones, 70% to 90% recorded once. The sample comprised peripheral blood. The receptor set was obtained from a woman aged 25 to 39 with active or convalescent COVID-19.

The chain carries TRBV6-1 and TRBJ1-1, with a possible D match to TRBD1 (6 bases). Germline V CDR1 and CDR2: MNHNS, SASEGT. CDR3 length equals 15 residues. Trimming took 2 bases from V and 6 from J, leaving 16 bases between them. CDR3 sequence: CASSEWTATYSEAFF. The CDR3 coding sequence is TGTGCCAGCAGTGAATGGACAGCCACGTATTCTGAAGCTTTCTTT.

This chain links TRBV30 with TRBJ1-5; 8 bases are shared with TRBD1. Germline V CDR1 and CDR2: GTSNPN, SVGIG (reference sequence). Losses at the gene ends were 1 base for V and 4 bases for J; bases not matched to a gene: 0. This CDR3 has 13 amino acids. For the CDR3, the DNA is TGTGCCTGGAGTGGGACAGGGAATCAGCCCCAGCATTTT. Amino acid sequence: CAWSGTGNQPQHF.

This chain links TRBV5-1 with TRBJ1-1; 8 bases map to TRBD1. Germline loops: CDR1 SGHRS, CDR2 YFSETQ. This CDR3 is built from 15 residues. Trimming at V came to 4 bases and at J to 2 bases, leaving 7 bases not matched to a gene. This CDR3 reads CASSPGTGINTEAFF. CDR3 DNA: TGCGCCAGCAGCCCCGGGACAGGCATTAACACTGAAGCTTTCTTT.

The rearrangement uses TRBV6-5 and TRBJ1-2; no reliable D call. CDR1 and CDR2 from the germline V gene are MNHEY and SVGAGI. The CDR3 runs to 13 residues. The ends were cut back, 6 bases at V and 4 bases at J, with 12 bases in the middle. CDR3 sequence: CASSDGSFYGYTF. CDR3 sequence (DNA): TGTGCCAGCAGCGACGGGTCTTTCTATGGCTACACCTTC.

This clone was detected only once. The chain links TRBV27 to TRBJ1-2; D is ambiguous. The V end lost 3 bases, the J end lost 2 bases, and 13 bases lay between the germline ends. The V gene's germline CDR1 is MNHEY and CDR2 SMNVEV (reference sequence). This CDR3 spans 15 amino acids. The CDR3: CASSFSGRLNYGYTF. The CDR3 nucleotides read TGTGCCAGCAGTTTTTCTGGGAGGTTGAACTATGGCTACACCTTC.

This clone was counted a single time. This rearrangement joins TRBV6-5 to TRBJ2-7, with 9 positions matching TRBD1. In germline, CDR1 is MNHEY, CDR2 SVGAGI. The trim removed 6 bases at V and 9 bases at J, leaving 12 bases unmatched. This CDR3 comprises 14 residues. The CDR3 reads CASSPGQGPPWQYF. The CDR3 bases are TGTGCCAGCAGCCCGGGACAGGGTCCTCCTTGGCAGTACTTC.

The chain is built from TRBV5-1 and TRBJ2-3; tentatively, D is TRBD2 (6 bases). Germline V gene lookup returns CDR1 SGHRS and CDR2 YFSETQ. V shed 5 bases and J shed 2 bases, with 12 bases lying between them. The CDR3 contains 14 residues. The CDR3 nucleotides are TGCGCCAGCAGTACTAGCTTATACACAGATACGCAGTATTTT. Encoded protein: CASSTSLYTDTQYF.

The chain employs TRBV11-2 and TRBJ2-7; D possibly corresponds to TRBD2 (6 bases). The length of the CDR3 is 15 residues. V dropped 6 bases and J dropped 6 bases, with 21 bases sitting between them. Germline-derived CDR1 and CDR2 are SGHAT and FQNNGV. The DNA of the CDR3 is TGTGCCAGCAGGACTAGGGGATGGCGCTTGAGCGAGCAGTACTTC. It specifies CASRTRGWRLSEQYF.

This clone has more than one count but fewer than ten. The chain has TRBV19 and TRBJ1-6; D is possibly TRBD1 (5 bases). Trimming left V 11 bases short and J 7 bases short, with 18 bases between. Germline lookup yields CDR1 LNHDA and CDR2 SQIVND (reference sequence). The CDR3 runs to 14 residues. CDR3 nucleotides: TGTGCCTCTGGGGTGGCAGGGCAGAATTCACCCCTCCACTTT. This codes for CASGVAGQNSPLHF.

This sequence joins TRBV7-8 and TRBJ2-1; 8 bases are a match to TRBD2. Germline values: CDR1 SGHVS, CDR2 FQNEAQ. Trimming took 5 bases from V and 7 from J; bases not matched to a gene: 13. This CDR3 region has 16 residues. CDR3 sequence reads: CASSHHREGRSNEQFF. The CDR3 DNA is TGTGCCAGCAGCCACCATCGGGAGGGCCGTAGTAATGAGCAGTTCTTC.

This rearrangement joins TRBV6-5 to TRBJ2-2; tentatively, D is TRBD1 (6 bases). Germline V gives CDR1 MNHEY, CDR2 SVGAGI. The CDR3 extends over 14 amino acids. Trimming removed 6 bases from V and 6 bases from J, with 14 bases in between. CDR3 coding DNA: TGTGCCAGCAGGAAGCCAGGGGTAGCCGGGGAGCTGTTTTTT. It translates to CASRKPGVAGELFF.

This sequence joins TRBV7-2 and TRBJ2-7, with D perhaps TRBD1 (5 bases). CDR1 and CDR2 (germline): SGHTA, FQGNSA. Trimming stripped 5 bases from V and 5 bases from J, with 10 bases between. The CDR3 contains 12 residues. This CDR3 is CASSAQGHEQYF. The CDR3 DNA reads as TGTGCCAGCAGCGCCCAGGGCCACGAGCAGTACTTC. Together with reference TRBV7-2 and TRBJ2-7, the CDR3 gives the full variable domain: GAGVSQSPSNKVTEKGKDVELRCDPISGHTALYWYRQSLGQGLEFLIYFQGNSAPDKSGLPSDRFSAERTGGSVSTLTIQRTQQEDSAVYLCASSAQGHEQYFGPGTRLTVT.

The V call is TRBV4-1, the J call TRBJ2-1, with D possibly TRBD2 on 6 matching bases. Germline V gene sequence: CDR1 MGHRA, CDR2 YSYEKL. Trimming cost V 2 bases and J 11 bases, with 19 bases left between them. CDR3 size: 15 residues. Here the CDR3 reads CASSQQGTSVLQQFF. In DNA form, the CDR3 reads TGCGCCAGCAGCCAACAAGGGACTTCGGTCCTTCAGCAGTTCTTC.

The genes are TRBV27 and TRBJ2-4; 9 bases are a match to TRBD1. After removal of 5 bases from V and 15 bases from J, the junction contained 17 bases not matched to a gene. CDR3 length: 15 residues. Germline lookup yields CDR1 MNHEY and CDR2 SMNVEV (reference sequence). CDR3 sequence: CASSANRGRDQWRYF. CDR3 coding DNA: TGTGCCAGCAGTGCGAACAGGGGGCGCGACCAATGGCGGTACTTC.

V is TRBV7-9 and J is TRBJ1-2; perhaps TRBD1 as D (5 bases). V dropped 3 bases and J dropped 2 bases, with 10 bases sitting between them. Looked up from germline, CDR1 is SEHNR and CDR2 is FQNEAQ (reference sequence). The CDR3 contains 14 residues. CDR3 coding DNA: TGTGCCAGCAGCTTTTGTCCAGGGAACTATGGCTACACCTTC. Encoded protein: CASSFCPGNYGYTF.

This chain joins TRBV30 and TRBJ1-2; D uncertain. Germline V gives CDR1 GTSNPN, CDR2 SVGIG (reference sequence). CDR3 length equals 14 residues. Trimming removed 0 bases at V and 5 bases at J, with 13 bases between. For the CDR3, the DNA is TGTGCCTGGAGTGTGGAGTCTCGGCCGTATGGCTACACCTTC. Protein: CAWSVESRPYGYTF.

The chain links TRBV2 to TRBJ2-1, with 7 bases that match TRBD2. The germline V gene has CDR1 SNHLY and CDR2 FYNNEI. CDR3 length equals 12 residues. V was clipped by 6 bases and J by 8 bases; unmatched bases: 4. In DNA, the CDR3 is TGTGCCAGCAGGGTAGCGGGTGATGAGCAGTTCTTC. Amino acids: CASRVAGDEQFF.

This clone was counted once. The chain links TRBV7-8 to TRBJ2-3; 11 bases line up with TRBD2. Trimming took 7 bases from V and 5 from J; bases not matched to a gene: 14. This CDR3 is 17 amino acids long. Germline CDR1 is SGHVS and CDR2 is FQNEAQ. Here the CDR3 DNA reads TGTGCCAGCACCGTAATTCGTCCGGGACTAGCGGTAGATACGCAGTATTTT. Its translation is CASTVIRPGLAVDTQYF.

The rearrangement joins TRBV30 to TRBJ2-7; possibly TRBD2 for D (5 bases). The CDR3 covers 11 residues. The V gene's germline CDR1 is GTSNPN and CDR2 SVGIG (reference sequence). The DNA of the CDR3 is TGTGCTGCCGAACTGGCGGGCGAGCAGTACTTC. Its protein is CAAELAGEQYF.